This is a list of T cell receptor beta chains from one sample in a study of cytomegalovirus exposure and HLA in healthy donors. Clones were sequenced by immunoSEQ multiplex PCR, and TCRdb holds only the in-frame ones, with some missing. The table has about 280,000 clones, around 89% seen once; the top ten hold about 0.99%. The sequencing sample was made of PBMCs. The receptors originated from a woman between 18 and 29 years old in good health and CMV-seronegative. The CDR3 runs from the conserved cysteine through the conserved F or W. The D gene is left open where the match is weak. Where a row states a size, it is once, few, many or the class of an expanded clone; other rows omit it.

d_gene	abundance	v_gene	j_gene	CDR3nt	CDR3aa
-	once	TRBV5-6	TRBJ2-1	TGTGCCAGCAGCTTAAGCGGAGGCCCCTACAATGAGCAGTTCTTC	CASSLSGGPYNEQFF
-	once	TRBV6-5	TRBJ1-4	TGTGCCAGCAGTTACGTGAGGTCAACTAATGAAAAACTGTTTTTT	CASSYVRSTNEKLFF
TRBD1	once	TRBV28	TRBJ2-7	TGTGCCAGCAGTCCATCCGGCCGTGGGACAGGGGGCTACGAGCAGTACTTC	CASSPSGRGTGGYEQYF
TRBD1	-	TRBV2	TRBJ2-2	TGTGCCAGCACCAAGGACAGGGGCTGGGACGGGGAGCTGTTTTTT	CASTKDRGWDGELFF
TRBD2	-	TRBV28	TRBJ2-1	TGTGCCAGCAGAACCGGGACTAGCGGGCGCTACAATGAGCAGTTCTTC	CASRTGTSGRYNEQFF
-	-	TRBV2	TRBJ1-2	TGTGCCCCAAGGCGGGGGGCTACCTATGGCTACACCTTC	CAPRRGATYGYTF
-	-	TRBV30	TRBJ2-1	TGTGCCTGTAATCCCGACAATGAGCAGTTCTTC	CACNPDNEQFF
TRBD1	-	TRBV19	TRBJ1-6	TGTGCCAGTGCGAGACAGGGGTTCGTTTCCCTCCACTTT	CASARQGFVSLHF
TRBD2	-	TRBV9	TRBJ2-7	TGTGCCAGCAGCCCCGGGGGGGGGACCCAGGGGAACGAGCAGTACTTC	CASSPGGGTQGNEQYF
-	few	TRBV11-2	TRBJ2-7	TGTGCCAGCAGCCCCGGACAGTACTCCTACGAGCAGTACTTC	CASSPGQYSYEQYF
-	-	TRBV7-8	TRBJ2-5	TGTGCCAGCAGCTTACTGGCCGGTCCCGGGCAAGAGACCCAGTACTTC	CASSLLAGPGQETQYF
-	-	TRBV11-2	TRBJ2-7	TGTGCCAGCAGCGCAGCCTACGAGCAGTACTTC	CASSAAYEQYF
-	-	TRBV28	TRBJ2-4	TGTGCCAGCAGCCCTAACGGACAGAAAAACATTCAGTACTTC	CASSPNGQKNIQYF
-	-	TRBV4-3	TRBJ2-3	TGCGCCAGCAGCCAAGAGCCTAGCGGCACAGATACGCAGTATTTT	CASSQEPSGTDTQYF
TRBD2	-	TRBV2	TRBJ2-5	TGTGCCAGCAGCGGGGGGGCTAGCGGGAGATTCGGGGAGACCCAGTACTTC	CASSGGASGRFGETQYF
TRBD2	-	TRBV5-1	TRBJ2-1	TGCGCCAGCAGCTCGGGACTAGCCTCCATCTACAATGAGCAGTTCTTC	CASSSGLASIYNEQFF
TRBD1	-	TRBV28	TRBJ2-2	TGTGCCAGCAGACCTTACAGGGGCCACCGGATTAACACCGGGGAGCTGTTTTTT	CASRPYRGHRINTGELFF